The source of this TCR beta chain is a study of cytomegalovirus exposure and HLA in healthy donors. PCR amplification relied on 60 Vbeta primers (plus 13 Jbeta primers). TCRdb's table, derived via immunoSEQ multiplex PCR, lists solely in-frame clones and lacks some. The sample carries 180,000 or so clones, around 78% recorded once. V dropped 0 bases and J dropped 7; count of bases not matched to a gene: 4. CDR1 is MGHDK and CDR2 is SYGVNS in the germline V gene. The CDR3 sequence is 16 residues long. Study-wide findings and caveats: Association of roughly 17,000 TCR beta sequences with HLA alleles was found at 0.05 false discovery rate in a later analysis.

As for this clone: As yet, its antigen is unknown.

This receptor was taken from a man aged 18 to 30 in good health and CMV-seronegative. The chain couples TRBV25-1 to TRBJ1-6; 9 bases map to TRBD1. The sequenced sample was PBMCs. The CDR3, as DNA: TGTGCCAGCAGTGAATATGTGGGACAGGGAAATTCACCCCTCCACTTT. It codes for CASSEYVGQGNSPLHF. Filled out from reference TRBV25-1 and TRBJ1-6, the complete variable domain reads EADIYQTPRYLVIGTGKKITLECSQTMGHDKMYWYQQDPGMELHLIHYSYGVNSTEKGDLSSESTVSRIRTEHFPLTLESARPSHTSQYLCASSEYVGQGNSPLHFGNGTRLTVT.